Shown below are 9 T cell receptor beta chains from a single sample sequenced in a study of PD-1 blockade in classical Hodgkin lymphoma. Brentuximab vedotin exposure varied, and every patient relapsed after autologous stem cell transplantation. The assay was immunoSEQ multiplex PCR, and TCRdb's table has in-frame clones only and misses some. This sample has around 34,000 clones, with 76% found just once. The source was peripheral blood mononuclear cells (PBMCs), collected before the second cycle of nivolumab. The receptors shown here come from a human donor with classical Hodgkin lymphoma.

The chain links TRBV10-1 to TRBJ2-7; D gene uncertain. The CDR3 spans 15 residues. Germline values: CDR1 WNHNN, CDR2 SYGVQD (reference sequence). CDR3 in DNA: TGCGCGCCGGCGCAGACTCTGAAGGGTTCCTACGAGCAGTACTTC. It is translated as CAPAQTLKGSYEQYF.

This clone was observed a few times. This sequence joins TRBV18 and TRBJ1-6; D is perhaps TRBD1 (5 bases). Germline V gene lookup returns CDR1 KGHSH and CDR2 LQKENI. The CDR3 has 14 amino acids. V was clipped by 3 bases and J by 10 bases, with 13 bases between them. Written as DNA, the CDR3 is TGTGCCAGCTCACCGGCAGGGTATAGATCACCCCTCCACTTT. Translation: CASSPAGYRSPLHF.

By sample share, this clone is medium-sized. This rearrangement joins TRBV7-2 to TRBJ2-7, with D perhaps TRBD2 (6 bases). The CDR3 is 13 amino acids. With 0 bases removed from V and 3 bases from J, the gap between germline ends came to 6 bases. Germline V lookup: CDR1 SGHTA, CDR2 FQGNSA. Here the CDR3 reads CASSLAEGYEQYF. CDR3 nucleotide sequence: TGTGCCAGCAGCTTAGCGGAGGGCTACGAGCAGTACTTC. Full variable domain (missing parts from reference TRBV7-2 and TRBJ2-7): GAGVSQSPSNKVTEKGKDVELRCDPISGHTALYWYRQSLGQGLEFLIYFQGNSAPDKSGLPSDRFSAERTGGSVSTLTIQRTQQEDSAVYLCASSLAEGYEQYFGPGTRLTVT.

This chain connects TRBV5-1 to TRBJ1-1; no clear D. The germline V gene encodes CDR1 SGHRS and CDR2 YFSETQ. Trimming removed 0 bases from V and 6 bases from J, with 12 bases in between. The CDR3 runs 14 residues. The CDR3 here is CASSLDSAAAEAFF. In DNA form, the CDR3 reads TGCGCCAGCAGCTTGGACAGCGCCGCGGCTGAAGCTTTCTTT.

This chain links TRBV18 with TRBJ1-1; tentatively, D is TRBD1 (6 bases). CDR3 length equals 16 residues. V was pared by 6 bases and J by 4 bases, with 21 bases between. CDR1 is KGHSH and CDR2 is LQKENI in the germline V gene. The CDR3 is CASSPRGGLRATEAFF. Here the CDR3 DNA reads TGTGCCAGCTCCCCGAGAGGGGGACTCAGGGCCACTGAAGCTTTCTTT.

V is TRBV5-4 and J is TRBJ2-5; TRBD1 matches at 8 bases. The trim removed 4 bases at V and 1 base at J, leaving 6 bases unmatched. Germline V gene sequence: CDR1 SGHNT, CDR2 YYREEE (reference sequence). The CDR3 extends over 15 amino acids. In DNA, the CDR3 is TGTGCCAGCAGCGGGGGACAGGCTTTCCAAGAGACCCAGTACTTC. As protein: CASSGGQAFQETQYF.

The CDR3 sequence: CASARWAEGYTF. The CDR3 DNA reads TGTGCCAGCGCCCGGTGGGCAGAGGGCTACACCTTC. This chain uses TRBV19 with TRBJ1-2; D is undetermined. V lost 9 bases and J 8 bases, leaving 16 bases between the germline ends. CDR1 and CDR2 from the germline V gene are LNHDA and SQIVND (reference sequence). The CDR3 covers 12 residues. The full variable domain, with the rest looked up from reference TRBV19 and TRBJ1-2, is DGGITQSPKYLFRKEGQNVTLSCEQNLNHDAMYWYRQDPGQGLRLIYYSQIVNDFQKGDIAEGYSVSREKKESFPLTVTSAQKNPTAFYLCASARWAEGYTFGSGTRLTVV.

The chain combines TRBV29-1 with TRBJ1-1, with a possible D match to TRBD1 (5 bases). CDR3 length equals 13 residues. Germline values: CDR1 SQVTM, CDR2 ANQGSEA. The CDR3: CTVKRERGTEAFF. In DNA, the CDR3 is TGCACCGTAAAGAGGGAAAGGGGCACTGAAGCTTTCTTT. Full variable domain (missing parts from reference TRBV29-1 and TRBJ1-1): SAVISQKPSRDICQRGTSLTIQCQVDSQVTMMFWYRQQPGQSLTLIATANQGSEATYESGFVIDKFPISRPNLTFSTLTVSNMSPEDSSIYLCTVKRERGTEAFFGQGTRLTVV.

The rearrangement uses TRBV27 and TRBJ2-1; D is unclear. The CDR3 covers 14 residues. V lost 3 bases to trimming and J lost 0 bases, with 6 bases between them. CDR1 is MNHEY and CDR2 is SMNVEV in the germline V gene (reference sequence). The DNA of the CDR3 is TGTGCCAGCAGTTTTCGAAGCTCCTACAATGAGCAGTTCTTC. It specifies CASSFRSSYNEQFF.